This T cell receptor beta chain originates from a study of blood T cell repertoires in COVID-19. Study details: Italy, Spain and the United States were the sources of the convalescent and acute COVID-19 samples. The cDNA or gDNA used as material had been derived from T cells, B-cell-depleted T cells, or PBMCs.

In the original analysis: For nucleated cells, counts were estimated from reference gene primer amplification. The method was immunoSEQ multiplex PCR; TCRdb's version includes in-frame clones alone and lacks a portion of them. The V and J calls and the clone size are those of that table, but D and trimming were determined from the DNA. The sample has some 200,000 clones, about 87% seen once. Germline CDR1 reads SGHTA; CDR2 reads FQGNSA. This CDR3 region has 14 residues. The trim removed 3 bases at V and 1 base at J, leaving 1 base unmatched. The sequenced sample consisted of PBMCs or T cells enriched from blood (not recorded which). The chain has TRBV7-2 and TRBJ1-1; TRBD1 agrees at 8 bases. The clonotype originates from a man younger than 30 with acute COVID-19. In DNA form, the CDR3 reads TGTGCCAGCAGCTTCGACAGGGGGAACACTGAAGCTTTCTTT. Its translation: CASSFDRGNTEAFF.